This T cell receptor beta chain was obtained from a study of shared clonotypes between healthy human individuals. The assay was immunoSEQ multiplex PCR, and TCRdb's table has in-frame clones only and misses some. The profile shows fewer than 1 million clones, around 96% of them singletons. The germline CDR1 and CDR2 sequences are MGHRA and YSYEKL. After removal of 3 bases from V and 4 bases from J, the junction contained 5 bases not matched to a gene. CDR3 length: 14 amino acids. CD8 cells regarded as naive lacked CD45RO, were positively chosen for CCR7, and omitted terminally differentiated effector memory CD45RA+ cells.

The sample consisted of naive CD8+ T cells sorted from blood. The chain has TRBV4-1 and TRBJ2-7; 8 positions match TRBD2. This sequence was found in a man aged 30 to 39 in good health. The CDR3, as DNA: TGCGCCAGCAGCCAGGGAGCGGGAGATTACGAGCAGTACTTC. Its protein is CASSQGAGDYEQYF.